Only one count was recorded for the clone carrying this TCR beta chain. What it binds is unknown. Each patient experienced a relapse that followed autologous stem cell transplantation, and brentuximab vedotin exposure varied. Complete response, partial response or progressive disease was each patient's best response. The germline V gene encodes CDR1 LNHDA and CDR2 SQIVND (reference sequence). The J segment lost 6 bases and the V segment lost 4 bases, leaving 4 bases of the junction unmatched. The CDR3 is 13 amino acids. The data derive from a study of PD-1 blockade in classical Hodgkin lymphoma. Findings of the study overall: There was a significant rise in CD4+ TCR diversity by C4D1, with no such rise for CD8+.

TCRdb keeps only in-frame clones here, not all; method: immunoSEQ multiplex PCR. The profile covers about 97,000 clones, with roughly 83% appearing a single time and 9.5% to 15% taken by the ten largest. This TCR was recovered from a human donor with classical Hodgkin lymphoma. The chain uses TRBV19 and TRBJ2-7; 9 bases are shared with TRBD1. The starting material was peripheral blood mononuclear cells (PBMCs), obtained at baseline. CDR3 protein: CASSKDRGREQYF. Written as DNA, the CDR3 is TGTGCCAGTAGTAAGGACAGGGGACGCGAGCAGTACTTC.